The T cell receptor (beta chain) under discussion was sequenced for a study of T cell changes during pregnancy in multiple sclerosis. Libraries were prepared by immunoSEQ multiplex PCR; TCRdb keeps only in-frame clonotypes and omits some of them. In the table there are some 80,000 clones, 90% to 95% of which are singletons. CDR3 size: 14 residues. The V and J ends lost 7 bases and 0 bases, in that order; junction bases with no gene match: 5. In germline, CDR1 is MNHEY, CDR2 SVGAGI. This clonotype originated in a female donor with multiple sclerosis, enrolled in a pregnancy study. The sample was CD4+ T cells from peripheral blood mononuclear cells, taken after pregnancy. V gene TRBV6-5 combines with J gene TRBJ1-1; 7 bases fit TRBD1. CDR3 amino acids: CASTPGGVNTEAFF. CDR3 nucleotides: TGTGCCAGCACCCCAGGGGGAGTGAACACTGAAGCTTTCTTT.